The 7 T cell receptor beta chains listed next were all sequenced from one sample in a study of Graves' ophthalmopathy and Graves' hyperthyroidism. TCR beta CDR3 regions were amplified from RNA transcripts. RT-PCR in the first round used HTBI primers; a second-round multiplex PCR followed. Each CDR3 protein is one row after TCRdb ran MiXCR on the multiplex PCR reads. This sample yields around 600,000 distinct CDR3 sequences, of which about two fifths are seen a single time; roughly 3% belongs to the top ten. Sequencing input: peripheral blood. These receptors originate from an adult man with Graves' ophthalmopathy.

This clonotype was counted ten times or more. The gene calls are TRBV7-3 and TRBJ1-6; TRBD1 is a possible D gene (6 bases). Per the germline V gene, CDR1 is SGHTA and CDR2 is FQGTGA. This CDR3 comprises 15 residues. Trimming removed 5 bases from V and 7 bases from J, with 15 bases in between. CDR3 in DNA: TGTGCCAGCAGCCCCCAGGGGTACGGGAATTCACCCCTCCACTTT. Translating it yields CASSPQGYGNSPLHF.

The table lists this clonotype with many counts. The rearrangement joins TRBV5-1 to TRBJ1-1; D is uncertain. Germline CDR1 reads SGHRS; CDR2 reads YFSETQ. This CDR3 comprises 15 residues. V gave up 6 bases and J gave up 0 bases, with 15 bases separating them. The DNA of the CDR3 is TGCGCCAGCACCCAGACAACTAAATTGAACACTGAAGCTTTCTTT. Translating gives CASTQTTKLNTEAFF.

The V and J genes are TRBV15 and TRBJ1-6; weak D call: TRBD1 (5 bases). The CDR3 runs to 16 residues. Germline CDR1 and CDR2: LNHNV and YYDKDF (reference sequence). V was cut by 1 base and J by 10 bases, with 17 bases left in between. The DNA for the CDR3 is TGTGCCACCAGCAGAGGTGGTGGGGGGATTCGCTCACCCCTCCACTTT. It yields the protein CATSRGGGGIRSPLHF.

This clonotype was detected a few times. A junction end diverges from the germline sequence, so it may reflect a read error. The CDR3 loop reads CVSTRQDTGELFF. CDR3 nucleotides: TGTGTCAGTACGCGACAGGACACCGGGGAGCTGTTTTTT. The chain employs TRBV19 and TRBJ2-2; D is possibly TRBD1 (6 bases). This CDR3 is 13 amino acids long. CDR1 and CDR2 from the germline V gene are LNHDA and SQIVND (reference sequence).

This rearrangement joins TRBV7-2 to TRBJ1-5; possible D gene TRBD1, 5 bases. The germline CDR1 and CDR2 sequences are SGHTA and FQGNSA. This CDR3 region has 15 residues. The V end was cut by 3 bases, the J end by 6 bases, with 15 bases between. The CDR3 loop reads CASSLVQGKGQPQHF. The CDR3, as DNA: TGTGCCAGCAGCTTGGTTCAGGGTAAGGGTCAGCCCCAGCATTTT.

Many counts were recorded for this clonotype. Here the CDR3 DNA reads TGCGCCAGCAGCACGCCCGGGACAAACCAAGAGACCCAGTACTTC. This codes for CASSTPGTNQETQYF. This chain uses TRBV5-1 with TRBJ2-5; possibly TRBD1 for D (6 bases). V was cut by 4 bases and J by 0 bases, with 13 bases left in between. The CDR3 spans 15 residues. Looked up from germline, CDR1 is SGHRS and CDR2 is YFSETQ.

In its sample, this clonotype was seen many times. V usage is TRBV7-9 and J usage is TRBJ1-1, with D possibly matching TRBD1 (5 bases). Germline CDR1 reads SEHNR; CDR2 reads FQNEAQ (reference sequence). The CDR3 totals 14 residues. V was pared by 6 bases and J by 8 bases, with 19 bases between. The CDR3 is CASSLDRGTDEAFF. CDR3 in DNA: TGTGCCAGCAGTCTCGACCGTGGGACGGACGAAGCTTTCTTT.